These 13 T cell receptor beta chains originate from one sample sequenced in a study of Graves' ophthalmopathy and Graves' hyperthyroidism (dated by TCRdb to the late 2010s). Sequencing was performed on an Illumina HiSeq 2000. For repertoire sequencing, the TCR beta CDR3 regions were amplified from RNA transcripts. The first round was an RT-PCR using HTBI primers with the Qiagen OneStep RT-PCR kit, and this first round was followed by a second-round multiplex PCR, then size selection and purification. TCRdb passed the public sequencing reads through fastp at Q25 and MiXCR, retaining productive beta sequences. Each CDR3 protein gets just one entry, which takes the most common genes and DNA from the rows behind it. The sample contains approximately 1.2 million distinct CDR3 sequences, about two fifths of them found a single time. The biggest ten clones account for over 8.5% of the sample. The sample taken for sequencing was peripheral blood or thyroid tissue (not recorded which). All receptors come from an adult man with Graves' hyperthyroidism.

This clonotype has at least ten counts. The gene calls are TRBV7-8 and TRBJ1-4; D is perhaps TRBD1 (6 bases). V was trimmed by 2 bases and J by 6 bases, leaving 16 bases between them. Germline V gives CDR1 SGHVS, CDR2 FQNEAQ. This CDR3 spans 16 amino acids. CDR3 in DNA: TGTGCCAGCAGCTTAAACCGCCGGGGGCGACATGAAAAACTGTTTTTT. Protein: CASSLNRRGRHEKLFF.

The sample holds one count of this clonotype. The chain recombines TRBV29-1 with TRBJ1-1; 8 positions agree with TRBD1. This CDR3 has 10 residues. Germline loops: CDR1 SQVTM, CDR2 ANQGSEA. CDR3 amino acids: CNDRGTEAFF. CDR3 DNA sequence: TGCAACGACAGGGGCACTGAAGCTTTCTTT.

Here the CDR3 reads CSARKTGTGRGETQYF. DNA for the CDR3: TGCAGTGCTAGAAAGACAGGGACAGGGCGCGGAGAGACCCAGTACTTC. The chain carries TRBV20-1 and TRBJ2-5; 9 positions agree with TRBD1. CDR1 and CDR2 (germline): DFQATT, SNEGSKA (reference sequence). This CDR3 has 16 amino acids. The junction had 11 bases not matched to a gene; V was cut back by 2 bases and J by 4 bases.

There are many counts of this clonotype. The rearrangement links TRBV7-2 to TRBJ1-4; D ambiguous. The CDR3 has 13 residues. From germline, CDR1 is SGHTA and CDR2 FQGNSA. V lost 0 bases, J lost 6 bases, and 5 bases lay in between. CDR3 amino acids: CASSLASHEKLFF. The CDR3 region has the DNA TGTGCCAGCAGCTTAGCCTCACATGAAAAACTGTTTTTT.

The chain joins TRBV19 to TRBJ1-5, with D tentatively TRBD1 (6 bases). Trimming cost V 4 bases and J 6 bases, with 13 bases left between them. The CDR3 sequence is 14 residues long. Germline V gene data show CDR1 as LNHDA and CDR2 as SQIVND (reference sequence). The CDR3 DNA follows: TGTGCCAGTAGTACTCCACAGGGCCTTCAGCCCCAGCATTTT. This encodes CASSTPQGLQPQHF.

This chain connects TRBV30 to TRBJ1-2, with D possibly being TRBD1 (6 bases). CDR3 length: 13 amino acids. Germline CDR1 and CDR2: GTSNPN and SVGIG (reference sequence). V lost 0 bases and J 6 bases, leaving 11 bases between the germline ends. DNA of the CDR3: TGTGCCTGGAGTGTACAACAGGGTGATGGCTACACCTTC. It codes for CAWSVQQGDGYTF. Drawing the rest from reference TRBV30 and TRBJ1-2, the complete variable domain is SQTIHQWPATLVQPVGSPLSLECTVEGTSNPNLYWYRQAAGRGLQLLFYSVGIGQISSEVPQNLSASRPQDRQFILSSKKLLLSDSGFYLCAWSVQQGDGYTFGSGTRLTVV.

This clonotype has just a few counts. The junction shows a germline mismatch at one end, possibly a read error. The V gene is TRBV5-1, the J gene TRBJ1-2; 10 bases map to TRBD1. Germline V lookup: CDR1 SGHRS, CDR2 YFSETQ. The CDR3 length is 15 residues. The CDR3 is CANSISTGGHYGYTF. In DNA, the CDR3 is TGCGCCAACAGCATCTCGACAGGGGGCCACTATGGCTACACCTTC.

This clonotype occurred many times. The chain joins TRBV5-1 to TRBJ2-7; no clear D. Germline CDR1 SGHRS, CDR2 YFSETQ. V was trimmed by 1 base and J by 1 base, leaving 9 bases between them. The CDR3 runs to 14 residues. CDR3 bases: TGCGCCAGCAGCTTGAGTCCCAGTTCCTACGAGCAGTACTTC. Amino acid sequence: CASSLSPSSYEQYF.

This chain connects TRBV5-1 to TRBJ2-6; D may be TRBD2 (5 bases). The germline CDR1 and CDR2 sequences are SGHRS and YFSETQ. The CDR3 is made up of 15 amino acids. Trimming pared 4 bases from V and 2 bases from J, leaving 10 bases between. In nucleotides, the CDR3 is TGCGCCAGCAGCGTAGTGGAGGCTGGGGCCAACGTCCTGACTTTC. Translated: CASSVVEAGANVLTF. Filled out from reference TRBV5-1 and TRBJ2-6, the complete variable domain reads KAGVTQTPRYLIKTRGQQVTLSCSPISGHRSVSWYQQTPGQGLQFLFEYFSETQRNKGNFPGRFSGRQFSNSRSEMNVSTLELGDSALYLCASSVVEAGANVLTFGAGSRLTVL.

This clonotype was recorded a few times. This chain joins TRBV15 and TRBJ1-5; D is undetermined. Germline V CDR1 and CDR2: LNHNV, YYDKDF (reference sequence). The CDR3 spans 15 residues. V lost 5 bases, J lost 3 bases, and 14 bases lay in between. CDR3 protein: CATSRSGGYNQPQHF. Written as DNA, the CDR3 is TGTGCCACCAGCCGGAGCGGCGGGTACAATCAGCCCCAGCATTTT.

This clonotype was recorded many times. This chain joins TRBV29-1 and TRBJ2-7; tentative D call: TRBD1 (5 bases). Germline loops: CDR1 SQVTM, CDR2 ANQGSEA. V shed 7 bases and J shed 0 bases, with 7 bases lying between them. The CDR3 spans 11 residues. The CDR3 sequence: CSAQVSYEQYF. In nucleotides, the CDR3 is TGCAGCGCACAGGTCTCCTACGAGCAGTACTTC.

This clonotype was seen just once. A much larger clone differs by one base, so this may be a read error. The V gene is TRBV7-8, the J gene TRBJ1-1, with D possibly matching TRBD1 (6 bases). The V end lost 5 bases, the J end lost 3 bases, and 16 bases lay between the germline ends. The germline V gene has CDR1 SGHVS and CDR2 FQNEAQ. The CDR3 has 15 amino acids. In DNA, the CDR3 is TGTGCCAGCAGCCACCGGACAGTCCCGGACACTGAAGCTTTCTTT. Its protein product is CASSHRTVPDTEAFF. Full variable domain (rest looked up from reference TRBV7-8 and TRBJ1-1): GAGVSQSPRYKVAKRGQDVALRCDPISGHVSLFWYQQALGQGPEFLTYFQNEAQLDKSGLPSDRFFAERPEGSVSTLKIQRTQQEDSAVYLCASSHRTVPDTEAFFGQGTRLTVV.

In its sample, this clonotype was seen a few times. CDR3: CASNPDRLTYSGRHYEQYF. In nucleotides, the CDR3 is TGTGCCAGCAACCCTGACAGGCTTACTTATAGCGGGAGGCACTACGAGCAGTACTTC. The chain uses TRBV6-1 and TRBJ2-7; 10 nucleotides agree with TRBD2. There are 19 residues in the CDR3. J was trimmed by 3 bases and V by 7 bases; bases with no gene match: 21. Germline lookup yields CDR1 MNHNS and CDR2 SASEGT.